The clone carrying this T cell receptor (beta chain) has at least ten counts. Its specificity is unknown. The data belong to a study of early T cells in non-severe SARS-CoV-2 infection. About the research overall: Bulk RNA taken from unsorted whole blood was sequenced, leaving chains unpaired.

The CDR3 loop spans 14 amino acids. V was clipped by 6 bases and J by 4 bases; unmatched bases: 8. The V gene's germline CDR1 is SNHLY and CDR2 FYNNEI. Attachment of unique molecular identifiers to individual cDNA molecules was performed. TCRdb redid the calling of the 5' RACE reads with MiXCR, one entry per CDR3 protein. The sample gives some 63,000 distinct CDR3 sequences, 10% to 15% of which show up once; around 5.1% is in the top ten. Study-level points and caveats: Comparison of clonotypes with VDJdb favored anti-spike CD8 responses while missing private and CD4 specificities.

Sequencing input: whole blood. The rearrangement joins TRBV2 to TRBJ2-7, with 8 bases aligning to TRBD1. The TCR sequence derives from an adult who was a healthcare worker with PCR-confirmed SARS-CoV-2 infection or an uninfected control (not recorded which). CDR3 in DNA: TGTGCCAGCAGGCTGGACAGGGTTAATTACGAGCAGTACTTC. Protein: CASRLDRVNYEQYF.